This TCR beta chain came from a study of blood T cells in healthy people across ages. Remarks on this clonotype: An end of the junction differs from the germline gene, which may be a read error.

Germline assignment: CDR1 SNHLY and CDR2 FYNNEI. The CDR3 totals 17 residues. Sample-barcoded 5' priming and a J-beta primer mix drove a second PCR of 7 to 11 cycles. TCRdb re-called the 5' RACE reads with MiXCR, one entry per CDR3 protein. Among about 1,600,000 distinct CDR3 sequences listed, 40% to 50% were seen once. The sequence came from a woman between 18 and 30 years old in good health. Sequences were obtained from blood. The chain is built from TRBV2 and TRBJ2-1, with D possibly matching TRBD1 (6 bases). The CDR3 DNA follows: TGTGCCTGCAGTGGGGGCTCAGGGGTAAATCCCTACAATGAGCAGTTCTTC. The encoded protein is CACSGGSGVNPYNEQFF.